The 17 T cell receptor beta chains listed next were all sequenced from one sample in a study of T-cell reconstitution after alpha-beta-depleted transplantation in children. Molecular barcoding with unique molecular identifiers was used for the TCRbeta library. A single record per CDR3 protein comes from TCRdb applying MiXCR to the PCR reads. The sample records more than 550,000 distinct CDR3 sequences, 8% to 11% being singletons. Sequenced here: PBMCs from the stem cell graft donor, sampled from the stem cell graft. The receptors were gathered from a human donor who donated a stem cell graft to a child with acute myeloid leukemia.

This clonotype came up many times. As DNA, the CDR3 is TGTGCCAGCAGCACGCTAGCGGGAGCCCGGGAGCAGTACTTC. Encoded protein: CASSTLAGAREQYF. The chain joins TRBV7-9 to TRBJ2-7, with 10 bases identical to TRBD2. The junction had 8 bases not matched to a gene; V was cut back by 5 bases and J by 7 bases. CDR1 and CDR2 from the germline V gene are SEHNR and FQNEAQ (reference sequence). The CDR3 spans 14 residues.

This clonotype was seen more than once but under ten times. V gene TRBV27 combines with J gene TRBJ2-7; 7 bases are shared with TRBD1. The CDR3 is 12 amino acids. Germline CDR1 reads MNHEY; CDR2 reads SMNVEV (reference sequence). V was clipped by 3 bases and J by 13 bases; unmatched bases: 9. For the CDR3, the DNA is TGTGCCAGCAGTTTTACAGGGGAGACGGCTTACTTC. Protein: CASSFTGETAYF.

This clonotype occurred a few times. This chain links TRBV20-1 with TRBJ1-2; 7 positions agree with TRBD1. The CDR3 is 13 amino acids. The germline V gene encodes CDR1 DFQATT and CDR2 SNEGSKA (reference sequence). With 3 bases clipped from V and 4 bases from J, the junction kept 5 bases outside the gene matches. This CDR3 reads CSARSDRAYGYTF. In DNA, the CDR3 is TGCAGTGCTAGGTCTGACAGGGCCTATGGCTACACCTTC.

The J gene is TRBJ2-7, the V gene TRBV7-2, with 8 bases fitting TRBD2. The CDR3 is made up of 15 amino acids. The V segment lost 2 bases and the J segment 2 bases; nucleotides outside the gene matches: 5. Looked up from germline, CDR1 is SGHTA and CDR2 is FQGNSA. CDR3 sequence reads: CASSLIQRGTYEQYF. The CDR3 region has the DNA TGTGCCAGCAGCTTAATTCAGCGGGGGACCTACGAGCAGTACTTC.

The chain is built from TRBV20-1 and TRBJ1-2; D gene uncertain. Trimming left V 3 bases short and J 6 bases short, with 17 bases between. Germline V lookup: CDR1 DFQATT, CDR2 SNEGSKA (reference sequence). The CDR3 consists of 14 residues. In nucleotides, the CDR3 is TGCAGTGCTAGTCTGGCTATGGGAAGGGATGGCTACACCTTC. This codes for CSASLAMGRDGYTF.

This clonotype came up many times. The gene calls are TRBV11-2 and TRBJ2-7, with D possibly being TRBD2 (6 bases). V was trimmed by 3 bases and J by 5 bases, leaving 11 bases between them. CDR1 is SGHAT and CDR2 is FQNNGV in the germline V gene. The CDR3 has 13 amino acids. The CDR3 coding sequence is TGTGCCAGCAGCTTTGCCTGGGGGGACGAGCAGTACTTC. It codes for CASSFAWGDEQYF.

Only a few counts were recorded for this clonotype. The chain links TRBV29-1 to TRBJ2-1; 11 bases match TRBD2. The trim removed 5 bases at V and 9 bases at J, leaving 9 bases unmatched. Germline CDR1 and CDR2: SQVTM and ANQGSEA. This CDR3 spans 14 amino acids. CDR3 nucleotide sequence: TGCAGCGTTAAGGGACTAGCGGTCCTCACTGAGCAGTTCTTC. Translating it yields CSVKGLAVLTEQFF.

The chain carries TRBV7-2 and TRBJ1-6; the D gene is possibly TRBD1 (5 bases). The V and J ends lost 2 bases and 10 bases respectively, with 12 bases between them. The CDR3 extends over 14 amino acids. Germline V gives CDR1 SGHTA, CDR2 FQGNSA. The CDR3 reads CASSLYGGESPLHF. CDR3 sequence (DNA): TGTGCCAGCAGCTTATACGGGGGGGAGTCACCCCTCCACTTT.

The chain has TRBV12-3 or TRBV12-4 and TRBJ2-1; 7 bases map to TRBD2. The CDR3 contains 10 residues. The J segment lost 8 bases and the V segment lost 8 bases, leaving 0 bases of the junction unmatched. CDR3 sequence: CASGRDEQFF. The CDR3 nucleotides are TGTGCCAGCGGGAGGGATGAGCAGTTCTTC.

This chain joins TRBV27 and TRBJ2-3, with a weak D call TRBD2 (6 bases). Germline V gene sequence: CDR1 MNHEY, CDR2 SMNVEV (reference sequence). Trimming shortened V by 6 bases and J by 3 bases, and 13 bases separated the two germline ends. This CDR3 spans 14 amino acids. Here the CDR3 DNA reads TGTGCCAGCAGATTCCGGGACTCAACAGATACGCAGTATTTT. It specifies CASRFRDSTDTQYF.

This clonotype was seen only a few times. The CDR3 DNA follows: TGCGCCAGCAGCTTGGGATCCGGGATAGAGACCCAGTACTTC. Amino acid sequence: CASSLGSGIETQYF. This chain links TRBV5-1 with TRBJ2-5; D might be TRBD2 (5 bases). CDR1 SGHRS and CDR2 YFSETQ come from the germline V gene. This CDR3 has 14 amino acids. V lost 0 bases to trimming and J lost 4 bases, with 10 bases between them.

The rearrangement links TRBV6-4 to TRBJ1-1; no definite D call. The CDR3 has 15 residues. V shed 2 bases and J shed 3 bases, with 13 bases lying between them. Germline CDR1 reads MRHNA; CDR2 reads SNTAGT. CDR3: CASSDEGTLDTEAFF. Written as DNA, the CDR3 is TGTGCCAGCAGTGACGAGGGCACTCTGGACACTGAAGCTTTCTTT.

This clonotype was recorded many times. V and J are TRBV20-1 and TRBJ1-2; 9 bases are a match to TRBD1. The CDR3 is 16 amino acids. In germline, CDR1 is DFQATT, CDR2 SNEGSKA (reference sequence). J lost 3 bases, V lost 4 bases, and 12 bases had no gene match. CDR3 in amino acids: CSANRDRQGVYYGYTF. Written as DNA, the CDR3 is TGCAGTGCTAACCGGGACAGACAGGGGGTTTACTATGGCTACACCTTC.

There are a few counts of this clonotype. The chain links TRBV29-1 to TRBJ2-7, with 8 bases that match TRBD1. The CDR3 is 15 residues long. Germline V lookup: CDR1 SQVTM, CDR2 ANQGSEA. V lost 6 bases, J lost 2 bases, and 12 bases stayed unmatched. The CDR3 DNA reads TGCAGCGTGGAGGGGGGACAGGAATTTACCTACGAGCAGTACTTC. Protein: CSVEGGQEFTYEQYF.

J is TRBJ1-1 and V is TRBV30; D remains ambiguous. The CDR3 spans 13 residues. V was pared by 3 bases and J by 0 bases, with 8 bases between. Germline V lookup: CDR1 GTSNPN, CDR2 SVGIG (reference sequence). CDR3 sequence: CAWRSGMNTEAFF. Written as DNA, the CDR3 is TGTGCCTGGAGGTCTGGGATGAACACTGAAGCTTTCTTT.

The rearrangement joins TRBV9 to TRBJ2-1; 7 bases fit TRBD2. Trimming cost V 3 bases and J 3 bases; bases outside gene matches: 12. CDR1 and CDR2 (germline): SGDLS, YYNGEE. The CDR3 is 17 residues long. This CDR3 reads CASSAAGRANRYNEQFF. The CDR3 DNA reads TGTGCCAGCAGCGCGGCGGGGAGGGCCAATCGCTACAATGAGCAGTTCTTC. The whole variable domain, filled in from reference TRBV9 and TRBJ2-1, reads DSGVTQTPKHLITATGQRVTLRCSPRSGDLSVYWYQQSLDQGLQFLIQYYNGEERAKGNILERFSAQQFPDLHSELNLSSLELGDSALYFCASSAAGRANRYNEQFFGPGTRLTVL.

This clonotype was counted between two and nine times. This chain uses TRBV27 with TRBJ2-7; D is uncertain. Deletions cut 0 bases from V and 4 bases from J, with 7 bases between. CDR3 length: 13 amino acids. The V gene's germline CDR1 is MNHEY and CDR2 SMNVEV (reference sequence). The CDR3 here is CASSLSKPYEQYF. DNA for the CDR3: TGTGCCAGCAGTTTATCGAAGCCGTACGAGCAGTACTTC.